This TCR beta chain derives from a study of T cells in Graves' hyperthyroidism and ophthalmopathy. Overall study context: Pretreatment peripheral blood was obtained at initial diagnosis.

CDR1 is MNHNS and CDR2 is SASEGT in the germline V gene. There are 11 residues in the CDR3. Trimming took off 7 bases at V and 6 bases at J, with 7 bases between the two ends. From RNA transcripts, TCR beta CDR3 regions were amplified. A first-round RT-PCR of the TCR CDR3 used the HTBI primer set. TCRdb itself ran the multiplex PCR reads through MiXCR, one entry per CDR3 protein. The sample includes hundreds of thousands of distinct CDR3 sequences, approximately 15% of them seen just once. The receptor was derived from a woman aged 25 to 45 with Graves' hyperthyroidism that later progressed to Graves' ophthalmopathy. The rearrangement uses TRBV6-1 and TRBJ2-1; D is unresolved. The sequencing input was blood. The CDR3 coding sequence is TGTGCCAGCATTCGAGTCAATGAGCAGTTCTTC. This gives the protein CASIRVNEQFF.